Listed here are 16 T cell receptor beta chains from one sample, sequenced in a study of shared clonotypes between healthy human individuals. Repertoires were generated with immunoSEQ multiplex PCR, while TCRdb's copy carries only in-frame clones and drops some. The repertoire holds roughly 2.2 million clones, with 85% to 95% as singletons. Sequenced input: naive CD4+ T cells from PBMCs. Specified subset: CD45RA+ positively selected. All receptors come from a man aged 18 to 29 in good health. Some clones in this sample may be carry-over from other donors' samples.

DNA for the CDR3: TGTGCCAGCAGTGAAGCGGGCGGGATCTCCTACAATGAGCAGTTCTTC. As protein: CASSEAGGISYNEQFF. The chain is built from TRBV6-1 and TRBJ2-1; weak D call: TRBD2 (6 bases). From germline, CDR1 is MNHNS and CDR2 SASEGT. With 0 bases removed from V and 0 bases from J, the gap between germline ends came to 9 bases. The CDR3 contains 16 residues.

The V gene is TRBV5-1, the J gene TRBJ2-2; the match to TRBD2 covers 8 bases. J lost 8 bases, V lost 0 bases, and 9 bases had no gene match. The CDR3 extends over 16 amino acids. Looked up from germline, CDR1 is SGHRS and CDR2 is YFSETQ. The CDR3 DNA reads as TGCGCCAGCAGCTTGGGTCCAGCGGGAGCGAGGGGGGAGCTGTTTTTT. It codes for CASSLGPAGARGELFF.

The chain links TRBV7-2 to TRBJ1-1; a weak D match, TRBD1 (6 bases). The CDR3 loop spans 15 amino acids. CDR1 is SGHTA and CDR2 is FQGNSA in the germline V gene. V was trimmed by 3 bases and J by 0 bases, leaving 11 bases between them. The CDR3 loop is CASSFLRGMNTEAFF. The CDR3 region has the DNA TGTGCCAGCAGCTTCCTTAGGGGGATGAACACTGAAGCTTTCTTT. Filled out from reference TRBV7-2 and TRBJ1-1, the complete variable domain reads GAGVSQSPSNKVTEKGKDVELRCDPISGHTALYWYRQSLGQGLEFLIYFQGNSAPDKSGLPSDRFSAERTGGSVSTLTIQRTQQEDSAVYLCASSFLRGMNTEAFFGQGTRLTVV.

The sample holds one count of this clone. The chain employs TRBV6-5 and TRBJ1-6; 8 bases align to TRBD1. This CDR3 region has 15 residues. CDR1 is MNHEY, CDR2 SVGAGI, per germline. V shed 4 bases, J shed 7 bases, and the junction held 6 bases outside the gene matches. CDR3 amino acids: CASSSRQGWNSPLHF. The CDR3 DNA is TGTGCCAGCAGTTCCCGACAGGGGTGGAATTCACCCCTCCACTTT.

This chain connects TRBV2 to TRBJ1-1, with D possibly being TRBD1 (6 bases). The CDR3 length is 12 residues. The V end was cut by 3 bases, the J end by 7 bases, with 9 bases between. Germline V gene data show CDR1 as SNHLY and CDR2 as FYNNEI. This chain's CDR3 is CASSERQDEAFF. The CDR3 DNA follows: TGTGCCAGCAGTGAGAGACAGGATGAAGCTTTCTTT.

This clone has only one observation. The chain employs TRBV19 and TRBJ1-2; D might be TRBD1 (6 bases). The CDR3 has 15 amino acids. The germline V gene encodes CDR1 LNHDA and CDR2 SQIVND (reference sequence). Trimming cost V 3 bases and J 4 bases, with 15 bases left between them. CDR3 DNA sequence: TGTGCCAGTAGTATCCCGCCGGGGGCGATCTATGGCTACACCTTC. It specifies CASSIPPGAIYGYTF.

CDR3 nucleotides: TGCGCCAGCAGCGAGGGGACAGGGGGATCCACCATATATTTT. Protein product: CASSEGTGGSTIYF. The chain links TRBV5-1 to TRBJ1-3, with 11 bases fitting TRBD1. The germline gives CDR1 SGHRS, CDR2 YFSETQ. The CDR3 consists of 14 residues. The junction had 6 bases not matched to a gene; V was cut back by 4 bases and J by 9 bases.

This clone appeared once. The CDR3 reads CASSPGSFSYEQYF. As DNA, the CDR3 is TGTGCCAGCTCACCAGGTTCTTTCTCCTACGAGCAGTACTTC. The chain combines TRBV18 with TRBJ2-7, with D unresolved. Germline CDR1 KGHSH, CDR2 LQKENI. V was pared by 2 bases and J by 0 bases, with 8 bases between. There are 14 residues in the CDR3.

The chain links TRBV11-3 to TRBJ2-5, with 8 bases matching TRBD2. The CDR3 extends over 16 amino acids. The junction had 12 bases not matched to a gene; V was cut back by 4 bases and J by 5 bases. Germline CDR1 and CDR2: SGHNT and YENEEA. CDR3 sequence reads: CASSSPFPGGVETQYF. CDR3 coding DNA: TGTGCCAGCAGCTCACCCTTTCCGGGAGGGGTGGAGACCCAGTACTTC. The whole variable domain, filled in from reference TRBV11-3 and TRBJ2-5, reads EAGVVQSPRYKIIEKKQPVAFWCNPISGHNTLYWYLQNLGQGPELLIRYENEEAVDDSQLPKDRFSAERLKGVDSTLKIQPAELGDSAVYLCASSSPFPGGVETQYFGPGTRLLVL.

The chain has TRBV12-5 and TRBJ2-6, with D uncertain. Germline V gene lookup returns CDR1 LGHNT and CDR2 FRNRAP. The length of the CDR3 is 16 residues. V gave up 6 bases and J gave up 0 bases, with 12 bases separating them. The CDR3 DNA is TGTGCTAGTGGCTCCACAGCGTCCTCTGGGGCCAACGTCCTGACTTTC. Translating it yields CASGSTASSGANVLTF.

In DNA form, the CDR3 reads TGTGCCAGCAGTTGCTCTCTTGGGTCAGGGGCAGATACGCAGTATTTT. This codes for CASSCSLGSGADTQYF. The V and J genes are TRBV6-5 and TRBJ2-3, with D maybe TRBD1 (6 bases). This CDR3 has 16 residues. CDR1 is MNHEY, CDR2 SVGAGI, per germline. Trimming cost V 4 bases and J 4 bases, with 18 bases left between them.

The gene calls are TRBV18 and TRBJ2-7; TRBD1 agrees at 8 bases. Unmatched junction bases numbered 9, after V lost 3 bases and J lost 5 bases. Germline V gives CDR1 KGHSH, CDR2 LQKENI. The CDR3 consists of 15 residues. CDR3 coding DNA: TGTGCCAGCTCACCTCTCGGGACAGGTTCCCACGAGCAGTACTTC. Its protein is CASSPLGTGSHEQYF.

The chain couples TRBV9 to TRBJ1-1; a possible D gene is TRBD1 (5 bases). The CDR3 is 16 residues long. CDR1 is SGDLS, CDR2 YYNGEE, per germline. V gave up 3 bases and J gave up 1 base, with 16 bases separating them. The DNA of the CDR3 is TGTGCCAGCAGCGCCCCCGGGGCTTTGGGGAACACTGAAGCTTTCTTT. This gives the protein CASSAPGALGNTEAFF.

The rearrangement links TRBV4-2 to TRBJ2-2; no definite D call. The germline V gene encodes CDR1 LGHNA and CDR2 YNFKEQ. V dropped 1 base and J dropped 6 bases, with 15 bases sitting between them. The CDR3 length is 16 residues. The CDR3 region has the DNA TGTGCCAGCAGCCAAGTCGACCTAATGGCGCCCGGGGAGCTGTTTTTT. It yields the protein CASSQVDLMAPGELFF.

The rearrangement joins TRBV5-1 to TRBJ2-2; unclear D gene. Germline CDR1 is SGHRS and CDR2 is YFSETQ. Trimming cost V 3 bases and J 5 bases, with 20 bases left between them. CDR3 length equals 17 residues. Written as DNA, the CDR3 is TGCGCCAGCAGCTCCCTGACACCCACCAGAGGAACCGGGGAGCTGTTTTTT. It encodes CASSSLTPTRGTGELFF. The full variable domain, with the rest looked up from reference TRBV5-1 and TRBJ2-2, is KAGVTQTPRYLIKTRGQQVTLSCSPISGHRSVSWYQQTPGQGLQFLFEYFSETQRNKGNFPGRFSGRQFSNSRSEMNVSTLELGDSALYLCASSSLTPTRGTGELFFGEGSRLTVL.

As concerns this clone: Other DNA sequences in this specimen translate into the identical CDR3. The CDR3 sequence is CASSYSGQYSNQPQHF. CDR3 nucleotide sequence: TGTGCCAGCAGTTATTCCGGACAGTATAGCAATCAGCCCCAGCATTTT. The rearrangement joins TRBV6-6 to TRBJ1-5, with D possibly matching TRBD1 (6 bases). Trimming removed 3 bases at V and 0 bases at J, with 12 bases between. Germline V CDR1 and CDR2: MNHNY, SVGAGI (reference sequence). The CDR3 runs 16 residues.